Given below is one T cell receptor (beta chain) in context. Antigen: not known. This entry belongs to a study of shared clonotypes between healthy human individuals. Regarding the study as a whole: Represented diversity (both genetic and exposure-history) was limited by the small number of donors. Larger richness was generally estimated for naive than memory subsets.

Between the trimmed V and J ends, which lost 3 bases and 6 bases, there was a span of 13 bases. The germline V gene encodes CDR1 SGHAT and CDR2 FQNNGV. This CDR3 region has 14 residues. Donors were Caucasian adults residing in Nashville, Tennessee, USA. Subsets obtained from CD4+ cells comprised CD45RA+ naive and CD45RA-negative memory cells. Profiled with immunoSEQ multiplex PCR; TCRdb holds only in-frame clones, not every one. The table shows more than 2 million clones, with 90% to 97% occurring only once. J is TRBJ2-3 and V is TRBV11-2; maybe TRBD1 (6 bases). The sample comprised naive CD4+ T cells sorted from blood. Subset defined: CD45RA+ positively selected. This sequence originates from a man aged 18 to 30 in good health. CDR3 amino acids: CASSLTGAGDTQYF. The CDR3 DNA follows: TGTGCCAGCAGCTTGACAGGTGCCGGGGATACGCAGTATTTT.